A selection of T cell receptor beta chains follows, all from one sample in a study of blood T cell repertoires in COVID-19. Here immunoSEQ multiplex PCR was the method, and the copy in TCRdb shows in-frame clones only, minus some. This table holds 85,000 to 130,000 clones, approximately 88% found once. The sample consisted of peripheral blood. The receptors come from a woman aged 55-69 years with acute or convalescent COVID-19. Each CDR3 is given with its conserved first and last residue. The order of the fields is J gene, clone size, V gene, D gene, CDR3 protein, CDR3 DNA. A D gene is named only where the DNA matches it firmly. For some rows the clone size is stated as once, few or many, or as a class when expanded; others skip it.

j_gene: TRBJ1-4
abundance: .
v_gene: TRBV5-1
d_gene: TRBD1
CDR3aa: CASTRDSLREKLFF
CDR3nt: TGCGCCAGCACGCGGGACAGCCTAAGAGAAAAACTGTTTTTT

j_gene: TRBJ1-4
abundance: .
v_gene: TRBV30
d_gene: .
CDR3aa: CAWSYNTNEKLFF
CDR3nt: TGTGCCTGGTCGTACAATACGAATGAAAAACTGTTTTTT

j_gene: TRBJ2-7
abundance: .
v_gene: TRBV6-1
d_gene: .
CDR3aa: CASRSLGLSSYEQYF
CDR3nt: TGTGCCAGCAGATCCCTGGGACTCTCTTCCTACGAGCAGTACTTC

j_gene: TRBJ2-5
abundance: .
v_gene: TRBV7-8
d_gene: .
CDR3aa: CASSLGGRETQYF
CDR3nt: TGTGCCAGCAGCTTAGGGGGCCGGGAGACCCAGTACTTC

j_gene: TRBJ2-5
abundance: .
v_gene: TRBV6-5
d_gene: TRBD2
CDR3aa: CATSLAGETQYF
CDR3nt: TGTGCCACCTCACTAGCGGGGGAGACCCAGTACTTC

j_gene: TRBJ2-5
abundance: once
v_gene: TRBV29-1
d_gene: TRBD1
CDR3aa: CSVELGTGQRQTQYF
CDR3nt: TGCAGCGTTGAACTAGGGACAGGGCAGAGACAGACCCAGTACTTC

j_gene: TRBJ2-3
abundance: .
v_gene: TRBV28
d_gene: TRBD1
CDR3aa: CASGRGGPDTQYF
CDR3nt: TGTGCCAGCGGGAGAGGGGGCCCAGATACGCAGTATTTT

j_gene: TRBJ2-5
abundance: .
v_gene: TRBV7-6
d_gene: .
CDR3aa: CASSLEGRYQETQYF
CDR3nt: TGTGCCAGCAGCTTAGAAGGGAGGTACCAAGAGACCCAGTACTTC

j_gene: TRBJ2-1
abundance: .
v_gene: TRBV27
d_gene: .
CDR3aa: CASSRPTVNEQFF
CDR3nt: TGTGCCAGCAGTCGGCCGACAGTTAATGAGCAGTTCTTC

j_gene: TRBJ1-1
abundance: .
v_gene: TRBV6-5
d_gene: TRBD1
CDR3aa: CASGQGRNTEAFF
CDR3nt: TGTGCCAGCGGACAGGGCCGAAACACTGAAGCTTTCTTT

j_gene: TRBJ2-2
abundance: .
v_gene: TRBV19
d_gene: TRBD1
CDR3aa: CASSPGTVNTGELFF
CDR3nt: TGTGCCAGTAGTCCCGGGACAGTGAACACCGGGGAGCTGTTTTTT

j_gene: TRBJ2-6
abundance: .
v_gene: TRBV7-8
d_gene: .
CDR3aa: CASSPPTVSFSGANVLTF
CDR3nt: TGTGCCAGCAGCCCACCGACAGTATCCTTCTCTGGGGCCAACGTCCTGACTTTC

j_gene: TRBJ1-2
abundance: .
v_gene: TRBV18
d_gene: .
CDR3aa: CASSPNERHGYTF
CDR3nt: TGTGCCAGCTCCCCTAATGAGCGCCATGGCTACACCTTC

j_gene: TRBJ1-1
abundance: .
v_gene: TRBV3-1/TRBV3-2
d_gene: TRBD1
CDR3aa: CASSLVTGMNTEAFF
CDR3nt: TGTGCCAGCAGCCTTGTGACAGGGATGAACACTGAAGCTTTCTTT

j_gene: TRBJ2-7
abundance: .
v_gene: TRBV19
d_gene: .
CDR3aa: CASMGQNSPEQYF
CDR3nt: TGTGCCAGTATGGGCCAGAATTCACCCGAGCAGTACTTC

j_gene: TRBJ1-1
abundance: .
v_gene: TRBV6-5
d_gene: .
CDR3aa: CASRPPTNTEAFF
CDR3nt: TGTGCCAGCAGGCCTCCAACAAACACTGAAGCTTTCTTT

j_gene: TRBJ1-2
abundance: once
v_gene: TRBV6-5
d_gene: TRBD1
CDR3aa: CASSLQGARGYTF
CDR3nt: TGTGCCAGCAGCTTACAGGGGGCGCGAGGCTACACCTTC

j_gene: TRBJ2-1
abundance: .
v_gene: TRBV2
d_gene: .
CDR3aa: CASSEMGRMGQFF
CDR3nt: TGTGCCAGCAGTGAGATGGGGCGCATGGGGCAGTTCTTC

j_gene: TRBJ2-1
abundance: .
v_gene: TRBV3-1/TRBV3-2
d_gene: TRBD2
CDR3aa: CASSRSTSGSSEQFF
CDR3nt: TGTGCCAGCAGCCGTTCCACTAGCGGGAGTAGTGAGCAGTTCTTC

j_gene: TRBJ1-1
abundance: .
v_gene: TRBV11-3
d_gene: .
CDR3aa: CASSLSQGSEAFF
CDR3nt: TGTGCCAGCAGCTTGAGCCAGGGGTCTGAAGCTTTCTTT

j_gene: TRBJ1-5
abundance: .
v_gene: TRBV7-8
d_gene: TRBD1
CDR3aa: CASSSRDRNSNQPQHF
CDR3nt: TGTGCCAGCAGCTCACGGGACAGAAATAGCAATCAGCCCCAGCATTTT

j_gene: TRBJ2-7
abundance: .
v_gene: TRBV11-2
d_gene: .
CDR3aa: CASSLVTGSYEQYF
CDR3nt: TGTGCCAGCAGCTTAGTCACAGGCTCCTACGAGCAGTACTTC

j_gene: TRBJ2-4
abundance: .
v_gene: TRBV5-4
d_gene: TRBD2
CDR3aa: CASSLGVAGAKNIQYF
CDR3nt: TGTGCCAGCAGCCTGGGGGTAGCGGGAGCCAAAAACATTCAGTACTTC

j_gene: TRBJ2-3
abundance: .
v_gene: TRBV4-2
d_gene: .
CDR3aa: CASSQGGRSGPDTQYF
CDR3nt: TGTGCCAGCAGCCAAGGAGGGCGGAGCGGCCCAGATACGCAGTATTTT

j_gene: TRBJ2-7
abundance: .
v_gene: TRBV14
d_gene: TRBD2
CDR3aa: CASSTLAGISHEQYF
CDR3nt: TGTGCCAGCAGTACGCTAGCGGGAATAAGCCACGAGCAGTACTTC

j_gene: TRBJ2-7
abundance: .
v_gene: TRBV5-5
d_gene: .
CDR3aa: CASSSHKEQYF
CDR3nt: TGTGCCAGCAGCTCGCACAAGGAGCAGTACTTC

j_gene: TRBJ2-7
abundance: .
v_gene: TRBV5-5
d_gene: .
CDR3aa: CASSVGGSSYEQYF
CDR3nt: TGTGCCAGCAGCGTGGGTGGGAGCTCCTACGAGCAGTACTTC

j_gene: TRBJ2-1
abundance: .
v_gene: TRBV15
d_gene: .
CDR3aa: CATGGTVDYNEQFF
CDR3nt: TGTGCCACCGGCGGGACTGTTGACTACAATGAGCAGTTCTTC

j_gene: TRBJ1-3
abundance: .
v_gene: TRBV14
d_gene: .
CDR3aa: CASSPHVNSGNTIYF
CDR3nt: TGTGCCAGCAGCCCACACGTTAACTCTGGAAACACCATATATTTT

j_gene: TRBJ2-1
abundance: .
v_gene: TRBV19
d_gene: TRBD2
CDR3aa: CASSMLGGRSHNEQFF
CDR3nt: TGTGCCAGTAGTATGCTTGGCGGGAGGTCCCACAATGAGCAGTTCTTC

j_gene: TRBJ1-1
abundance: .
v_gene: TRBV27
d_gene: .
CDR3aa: CASSSTTLREGNTEAFF
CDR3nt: TGTGCCAGCAGTTCTACCACTTTGAGGGAAGGGAACACTGAAGCTTTCTTT

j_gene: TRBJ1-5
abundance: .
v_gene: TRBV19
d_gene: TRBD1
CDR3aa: CASSMRGQGLGPQHF
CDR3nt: TGTGCCAGTAGTATGCGAGGACAGGGTCTGGGGCCCCAGCATTTT

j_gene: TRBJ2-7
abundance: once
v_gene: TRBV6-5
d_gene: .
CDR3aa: CASSEGYEQYF
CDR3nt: TGTGCCAGCTCTGAGGGCTACGAGCAGTACTTC

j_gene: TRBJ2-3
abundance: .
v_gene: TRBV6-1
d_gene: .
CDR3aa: CASSEALGGGDTQYF
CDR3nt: TGTGCCAGCAGTGAAGCGCTGGGGGGAGGAGATACGCAGTATTTT

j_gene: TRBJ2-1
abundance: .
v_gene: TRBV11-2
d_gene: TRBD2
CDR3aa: CASSLLTSGTYNEQFF
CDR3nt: TGTGCCAGCAGCTTACTGACTAGCGGAACCTACAATGAGCAGTTCTTC

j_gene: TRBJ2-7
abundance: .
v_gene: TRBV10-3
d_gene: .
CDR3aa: CAISVERASYEQYF
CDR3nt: TGTGCCATCAGTGTGGAGCGGGCCTCCTACGAGCAGTACTTC